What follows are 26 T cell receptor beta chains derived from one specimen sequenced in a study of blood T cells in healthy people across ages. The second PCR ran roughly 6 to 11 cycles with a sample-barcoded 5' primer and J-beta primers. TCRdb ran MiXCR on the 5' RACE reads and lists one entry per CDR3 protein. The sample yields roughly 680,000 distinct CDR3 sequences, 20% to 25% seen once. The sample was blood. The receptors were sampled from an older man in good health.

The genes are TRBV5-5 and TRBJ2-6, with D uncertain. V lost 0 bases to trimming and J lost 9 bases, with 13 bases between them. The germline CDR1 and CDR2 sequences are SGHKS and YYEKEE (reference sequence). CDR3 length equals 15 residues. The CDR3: CASSLAPVSFNVLTF. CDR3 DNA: TGTGCCAGCAGCTTGGCCCCAGTGTCGTTCAACGTCCTGACTTTC.

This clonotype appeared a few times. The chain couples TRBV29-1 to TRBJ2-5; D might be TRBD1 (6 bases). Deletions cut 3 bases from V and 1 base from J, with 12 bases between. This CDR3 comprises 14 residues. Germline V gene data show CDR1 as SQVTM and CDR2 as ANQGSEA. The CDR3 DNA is TGCAGCGTTGATATATTAGGGGGCCAAGAGACCCAGTACTTC. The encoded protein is CSVDILGGQETQYF.

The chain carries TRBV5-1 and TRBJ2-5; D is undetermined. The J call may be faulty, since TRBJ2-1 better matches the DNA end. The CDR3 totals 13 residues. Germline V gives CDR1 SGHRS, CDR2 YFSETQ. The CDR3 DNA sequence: TGCGCCAGCAGCTTGTTACCCAGCAATGAGCAGTTCTTC. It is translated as CASSLLPSNEQFF.

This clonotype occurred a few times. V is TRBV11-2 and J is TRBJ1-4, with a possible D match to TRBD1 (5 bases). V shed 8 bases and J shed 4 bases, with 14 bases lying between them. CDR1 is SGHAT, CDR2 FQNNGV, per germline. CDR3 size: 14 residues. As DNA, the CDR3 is TGTGCCAGCTCAAAGAGACAGAGTAATGAAAAACTGTTTTTT. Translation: CASSKRQSNEKLFF.

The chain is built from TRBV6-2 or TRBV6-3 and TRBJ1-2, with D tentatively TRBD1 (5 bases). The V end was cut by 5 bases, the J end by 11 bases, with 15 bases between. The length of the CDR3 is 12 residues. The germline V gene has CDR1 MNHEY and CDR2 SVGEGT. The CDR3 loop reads CASSTQGLSYTF. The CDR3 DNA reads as TGTGCCAGCAGTACCCAGGGACTCAGTTACACCTTC.

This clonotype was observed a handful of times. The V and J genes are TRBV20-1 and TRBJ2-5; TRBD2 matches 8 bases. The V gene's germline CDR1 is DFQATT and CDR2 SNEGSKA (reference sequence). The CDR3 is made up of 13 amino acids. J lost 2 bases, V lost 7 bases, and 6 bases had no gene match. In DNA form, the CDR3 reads TGCAGTGTCAGGACTAGCAGACAAGAGACCCAGTACTTC. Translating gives CSVRTSRQETQYF.

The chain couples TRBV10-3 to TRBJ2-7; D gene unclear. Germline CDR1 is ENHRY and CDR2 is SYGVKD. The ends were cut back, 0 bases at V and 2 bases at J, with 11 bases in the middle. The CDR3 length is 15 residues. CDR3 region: CAISESFGETYEQYF. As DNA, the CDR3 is TGTGCCATCAGTGAGTCTTTTGGGGAAACCTACGAGCAGTACTTC.

The CDR3 loop is CASSLTSWETQYF. The CDR3 DNA reads TGTGCCAGCAGCTTGACTAGTTGGGAGACCCAGTACTTC. The chain carries TRBV7-9 and TRBJ2-5; maybe TRBD2 (6 bases). Germline V gives CDR1 SEHNR, CDR2 FQNEAQ (reference sequence). Deletions cut 3 bases from V and 5 bases from J, with 10 bases between. This CDR3 is built from 13 residues.

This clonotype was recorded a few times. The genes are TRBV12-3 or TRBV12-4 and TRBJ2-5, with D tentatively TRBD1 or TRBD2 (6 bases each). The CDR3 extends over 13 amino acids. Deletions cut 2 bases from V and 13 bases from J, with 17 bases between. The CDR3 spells CASSLKGGTERYF. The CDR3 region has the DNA TGTGCCAGCAGTTTAAAGGGGGGTACCGAGCGGTACTTC.

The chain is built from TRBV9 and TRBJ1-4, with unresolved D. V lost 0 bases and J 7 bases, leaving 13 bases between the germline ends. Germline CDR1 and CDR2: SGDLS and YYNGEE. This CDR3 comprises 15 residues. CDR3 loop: CASSVAAGKGEKLFF. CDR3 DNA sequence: TGTGCCAGCAGCGTAGCAGCCGGGAAAGGTGAAAAACTGTTTTTT.

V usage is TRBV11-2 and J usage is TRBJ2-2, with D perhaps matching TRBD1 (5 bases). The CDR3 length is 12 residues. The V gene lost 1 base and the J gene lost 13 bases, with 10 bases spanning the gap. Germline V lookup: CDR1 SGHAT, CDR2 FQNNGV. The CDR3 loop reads CASSLGSRALFF. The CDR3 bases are TGTGCCAGCAGCTTAGGCTCCAGGGCGCTGTTTTTT.

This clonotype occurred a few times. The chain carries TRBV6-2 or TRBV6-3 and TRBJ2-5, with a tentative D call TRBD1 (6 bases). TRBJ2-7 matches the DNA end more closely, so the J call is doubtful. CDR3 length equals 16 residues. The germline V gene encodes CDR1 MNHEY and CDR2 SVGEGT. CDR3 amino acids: CASSYSPGDHTYEQYF. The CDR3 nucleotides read TGTGCCAGCAGTTACTCGCCAGGGGACCACACCTACGAGCAGTACTTC.

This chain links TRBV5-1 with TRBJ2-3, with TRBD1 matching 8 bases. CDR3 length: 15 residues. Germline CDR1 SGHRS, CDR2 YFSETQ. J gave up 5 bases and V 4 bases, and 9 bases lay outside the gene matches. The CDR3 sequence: CASSPHGQGQDTQYF. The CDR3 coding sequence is TGCGCCAGCAGCCCGCACGGACAGGGCCAAGATACGCAGTATTTT.

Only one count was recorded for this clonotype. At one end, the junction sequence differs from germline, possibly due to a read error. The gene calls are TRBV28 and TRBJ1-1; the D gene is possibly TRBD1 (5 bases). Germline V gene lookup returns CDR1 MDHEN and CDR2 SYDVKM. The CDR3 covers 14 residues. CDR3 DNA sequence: TGTGCCAGCACCCCGACAGAGAAAAACGCTGAGGCTTTCTTT. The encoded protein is CASTPTEKNAEAFF.

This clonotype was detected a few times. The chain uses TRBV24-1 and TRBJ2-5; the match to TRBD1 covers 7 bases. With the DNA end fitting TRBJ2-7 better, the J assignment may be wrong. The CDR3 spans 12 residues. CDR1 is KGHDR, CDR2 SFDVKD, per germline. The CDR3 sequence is CATSADRYEQYF. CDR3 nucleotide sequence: TGTGCCACCAGTGCGGACAGGTACGAGCAGTACTTC.

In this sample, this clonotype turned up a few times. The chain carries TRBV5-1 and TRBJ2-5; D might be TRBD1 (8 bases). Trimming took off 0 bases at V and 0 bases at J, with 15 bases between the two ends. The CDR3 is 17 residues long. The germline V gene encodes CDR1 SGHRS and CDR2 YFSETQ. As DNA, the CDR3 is TGCGCCAGCAGCTTGGTGTTACAGGGGGGGTACCAAGAGACCCAGTACTTC. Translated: CASSLVLQGGYQETQYF.

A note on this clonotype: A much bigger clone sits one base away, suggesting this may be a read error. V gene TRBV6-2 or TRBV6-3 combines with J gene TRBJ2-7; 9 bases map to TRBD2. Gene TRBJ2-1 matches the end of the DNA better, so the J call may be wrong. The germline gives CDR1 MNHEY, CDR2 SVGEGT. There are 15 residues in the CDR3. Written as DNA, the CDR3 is TGTGCCAGCAGTCGGACTAGCGAGAGTTACAATGAGCAGTTCTTC. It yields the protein CASSRTSESYNEQFF.

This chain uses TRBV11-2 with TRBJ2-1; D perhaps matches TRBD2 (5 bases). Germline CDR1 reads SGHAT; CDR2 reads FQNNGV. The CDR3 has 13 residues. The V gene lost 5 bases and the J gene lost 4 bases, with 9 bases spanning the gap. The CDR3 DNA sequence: TGTGCCAGCAGCGTGGACTCGTACAATGAGCAGTTCTTC. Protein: CASSVDSYNEQFF.

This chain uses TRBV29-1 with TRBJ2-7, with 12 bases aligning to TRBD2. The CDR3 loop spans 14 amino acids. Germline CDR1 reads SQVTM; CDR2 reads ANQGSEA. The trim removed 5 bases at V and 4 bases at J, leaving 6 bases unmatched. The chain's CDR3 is CSVKTSGRRYEQYF. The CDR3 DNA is TGCAGCGTTAAGACTAGCGGGAGACGGTACGAGCAGTACTTC.

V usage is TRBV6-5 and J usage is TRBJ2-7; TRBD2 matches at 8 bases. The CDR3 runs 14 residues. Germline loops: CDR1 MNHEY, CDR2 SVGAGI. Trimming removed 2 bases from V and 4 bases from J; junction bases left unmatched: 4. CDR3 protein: CASSYGTRPYEQYF. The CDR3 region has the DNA TGTGCCAGCAGTTACGGGACTAGACCTTACGAGCAGTACTTC.

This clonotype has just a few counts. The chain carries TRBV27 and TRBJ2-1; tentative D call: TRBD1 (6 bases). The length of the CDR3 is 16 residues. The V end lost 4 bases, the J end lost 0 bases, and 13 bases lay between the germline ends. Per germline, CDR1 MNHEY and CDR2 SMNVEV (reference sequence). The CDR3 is CASSWGRTASYNEQFF. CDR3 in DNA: TGTGCCAGCAGTTGGGGCCGGACAGCCTCCTACAATGAGCAGTTCTTC.

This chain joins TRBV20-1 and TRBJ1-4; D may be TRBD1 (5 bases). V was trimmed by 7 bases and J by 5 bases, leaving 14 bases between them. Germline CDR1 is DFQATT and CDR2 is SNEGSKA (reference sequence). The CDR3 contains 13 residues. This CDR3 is CSVPDRRNEKLFF. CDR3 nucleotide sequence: TGCAGTGTTCCCGACAGAAGAAATGAAAAACTGTTTTTT.

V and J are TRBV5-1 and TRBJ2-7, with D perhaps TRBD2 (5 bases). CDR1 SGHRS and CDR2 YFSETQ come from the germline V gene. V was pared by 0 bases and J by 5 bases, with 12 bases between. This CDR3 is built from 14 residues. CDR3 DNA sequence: TGCGCCAGCAGCTTGGATGGGAGACGCGACGAGCAGTACTTC. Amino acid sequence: CASSLDGRRDEQYF.

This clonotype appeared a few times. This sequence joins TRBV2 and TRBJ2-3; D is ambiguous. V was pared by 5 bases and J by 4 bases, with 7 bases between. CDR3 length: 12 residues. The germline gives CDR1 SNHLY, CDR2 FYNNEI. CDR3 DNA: TGTGCCAGCAGTCCTATGGCAGATACGCAGTATTTT. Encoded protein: CASSPMADTQYF.

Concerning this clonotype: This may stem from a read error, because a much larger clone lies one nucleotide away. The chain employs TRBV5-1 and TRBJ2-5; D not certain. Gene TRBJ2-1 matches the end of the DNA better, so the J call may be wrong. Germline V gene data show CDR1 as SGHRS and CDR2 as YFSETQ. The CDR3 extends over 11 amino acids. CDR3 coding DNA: TGCGCCAGCAGCTTCAAGAATGAGCAGTTCTTC. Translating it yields CASSFKNEQFF.

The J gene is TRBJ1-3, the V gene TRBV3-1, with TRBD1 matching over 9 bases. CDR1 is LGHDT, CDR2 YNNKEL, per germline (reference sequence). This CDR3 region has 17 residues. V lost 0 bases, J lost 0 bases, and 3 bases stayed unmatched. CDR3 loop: CASSQDRDRVSGNTIYF. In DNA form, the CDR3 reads TGTGCCAGCAGCCAAGACCGGGACAGGGTCTCTGGAAACACCATATATTTT.